This is a list of T cell receptor beta chains from one sample in a study of blood T cell repertoires in COVID-19. The protocol was immunoSEQ multiplex PCR, while the TCRdb copy is restricted to in-frame clones and leaves out a portion. This table has approximately 270,000 clones, around 93% appearing once. Sequenced material: PBMCs or T cells enriched from blood (not recorded which). These receptors originate from a human donor in a cohort exposed to, infected with or recovered from COVID-19 (not recorded which). The donor label of this sample is uncertain. The CDR3 runs from the conserved cysteine through the conserved F or W. The D gene is left open where the match is weak.

v_call: TRBV2; d_call: TRBD1; j_call: TRBJ2-7; cdr3_nt: TGTGCCAGCACGGGACAGACCTACGAGCAGTACTTC; cdr3_aa: CASTGQTYEQYF
v_call: TRBV19; d_call: TRBD1; j_call: TRBJ2-7; cdr3_nt: TGTGCCAGTAGTGGACAGGGTGACGAGCAGTACTTC; cdr3_aa: CASSGQGDEQYF
v_call: TRBV4-3; d_call: .; j_call: TRBJ2-1; cdr3_nt: TGCGCCAGCAGCCAAGGCGGGCGGGCAAATGAGCAGTTCTTC; cdr3_aa: CASSQGGRANEQFF
v_call: TRBV6-2/TRBV6-3; d_call: .; j_call: TRBJ1-3; cdr3_nt: TGTGCCAGCAGTTACCCGCTAATCGGAAACACCATATATTTT; cdr3_aa: CASSYPLIGNTIYF
v_call: TRBV14; d_call: .; j_call: TRBJ2-5; cdr3_nt: TGTGCCAGCAGCCACAGGGCAGGGTCCGGCGAGACCCAGTACTTC; cdr3_aa: CASSHRAGSGETQYF
v_call: TRBV5-8; d_call: .; j_call: TRBJ1-1; cdr3_nt: TGTGCCAGCAGCTTGGCCCCAGGGTCTGAAGCTTTCTTT; cdr3_aa: CASSLAPGSEAFF
v_call: TRBV28; d_call: TRBD1; j_call: TRBJ1-2; cdr3_nt: TGTGCCAGCAGCCGGGACAGGGGGAGCTACACCTTC; cdr3_aa: CASSRDRGSYTF
v_call: TRBV30; d_call: .; j_call: TRBJ1-3; cdr3_nt: TGTGCCTGGAGTGTAACACCTGGAAACACCATATATTTT; cdr3_aa: CAWSVTPGNTIYF
v_call: TRBV30; d_call: .; j_call: TRBJ1-5; cdr3_nt: TGTGCCTGGAGTGGAGACTTTGGTAGCAATCAGCCCCAGCATTTT; cdr3_aa: CAWSGDFGSNQPQHF
v_call: TRBV6-5; d_call: TRBD1; j_call: TRBJ1-6; cdr3_nt: TGTGCCAGCAGTTACTTAGGACAGGGGTTGTCACCCCTCCACTTT; cdr3_aa: CASSYLGQGLSPLHF
v_call: TRBV19; d_call: .; j_call: TRBJ2-7; cdr3_nt: TGTGCCAGTAGCTCCGGGACAAACTACGAGCAGTACTTC; cdr3_aa: CASSSGTNYEQYF
v_call: TRBV23-1; d_call: .; j_call: TRBJ1-5; cdr3_nt: TGCGCCAGTTGCCAGTCACATCAGCCCCAGCATTTT; cdr3_aa: CASCQSHQPQHF
v_call: TRBV7-9; d_call: .; j_call: TRBJ1-4; cdr3_nt: TGTGCCAGCAGCTTGTTAGGCCCCCCCTGGACGGGAGAAAATGAAAAACTGTTTTTT; cdr3_aa: CASSLLGPPWTGENEKLFF
v_call: TRBV6-2/TRBV6-3; d_call: .; j_call: TRBJ2-2; cdr3_nt: TGTGCCAGCAGTAAATCGTATCCGGGGACCGGGGAGCTGTTTTTT; cdr3_aa: CASSKSYPGTGELFF
v_call: TRBV19; d_call: TRBD1; j_call: TRBJ1-5; cdr3_nt: TGTGCCAGTAGTGGGACAGGGGGCAATCAGCCCCAGCATTTT; cdr3_aa: CASSGTGGNQPQHF
v_call: TRBV6-1; d_call: .; j_call: TRBJ2-5; cdr3_nt: TGTGCCAGCAGTGAATGGTGGGCGGCGGGCGTCCAAGAGACCCAGTACTTC; cdr3_aa: CASSEWWAAGVQETQYF
v_call: TRBV4-1; d_call: .; j_call: TRBJ2-1; cdr3_nt: TGCGCCAGCAGCCAAGGCCAGGGGAATGGGGTTAGGTTCTTC; cdr3_aa: CASSQGQGNGVRFF
v_call: TRBV6-2/TRBV6-3; d_call: .; j_call: TRBJ1-2; cdr3_nt: TGTGCCAGCAGTTACCGACAGAGCACCTTCTACACTGGCTACACCTTC; cdr3_aa: CASSYRQSTFYTGYTF